The source of this TCR beta chain is a study of radiotherapy plus CTLA-4 blockade in lung cancer. Turning to the study itself: Of all patients, around 19% responded objectively and 25% to 35% showed disease control. Whole-study findings and limits: Clones of tumor-derived TCRs expanded in blood after radiotherapy plus ipilimumab.

About this clone itself: What it binds is unknown.

The germline CDR1 and CDR2 sequences are LGHNA and YSLEER. The V end was cut by 0 bases, the J end by 2 bases, with 11 bases between. CDR3 length: 15 amino acids. Assay: immunoSEQ multiplex PCR; the TCRdb copy retains only in-frame clones and omits some. The table lists more than 55,000 clones, approximately 82% of them singletons. Specimen: peripheral blood, collected from a patient treated with radiotherapy plus ipilimumab. The clonotype was recovered from a human donor with non-small cell lung cancer whose response to radiotherapy plus ipilimumab could not be evaluated. The chain couples TRBV4-3 to TRBJ2-7, with D perhaps matching TRBD2 (6 bases). CDR3 in DNA: TGCGCCAGCAGCCAAGAGCTAGCGCCAACCTACGAGCAGTACTTC. Translating gives CASSQELAPTYEQYF.